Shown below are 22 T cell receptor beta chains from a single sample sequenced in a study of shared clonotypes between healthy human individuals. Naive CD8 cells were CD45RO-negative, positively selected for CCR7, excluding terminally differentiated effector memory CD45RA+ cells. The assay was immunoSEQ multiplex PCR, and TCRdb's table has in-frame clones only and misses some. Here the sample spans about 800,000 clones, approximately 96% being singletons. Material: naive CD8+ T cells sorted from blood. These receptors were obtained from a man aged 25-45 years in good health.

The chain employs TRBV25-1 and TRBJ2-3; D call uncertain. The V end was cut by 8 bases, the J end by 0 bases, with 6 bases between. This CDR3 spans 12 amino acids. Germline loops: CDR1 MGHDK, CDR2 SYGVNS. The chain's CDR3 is CASRPSTDTQYF. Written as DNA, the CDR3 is TGTGCCAGCCGCCCTAGCACAGATACGCAGTATTTT.

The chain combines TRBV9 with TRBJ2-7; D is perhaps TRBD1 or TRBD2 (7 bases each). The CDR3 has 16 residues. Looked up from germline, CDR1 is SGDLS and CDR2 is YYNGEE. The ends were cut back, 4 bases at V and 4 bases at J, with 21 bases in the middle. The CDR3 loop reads CASSNPRGGSMYEQYF. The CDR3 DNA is TGTGCCAGCAGCAACCCCAGGGGGGGAAGTATGTACGAGCAGTACTTC.

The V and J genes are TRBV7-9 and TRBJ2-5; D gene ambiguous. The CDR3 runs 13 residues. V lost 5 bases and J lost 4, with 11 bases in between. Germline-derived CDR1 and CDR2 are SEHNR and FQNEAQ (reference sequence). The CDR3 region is CASSAMGTETQYF. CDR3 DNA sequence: TGTGCCAGCAGCGCAATGGGAACAGAGACCCAGTACTTC. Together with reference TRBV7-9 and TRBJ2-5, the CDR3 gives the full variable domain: DTGVSQNPRHKITKRGQNVTFRCDPISEHNRLYWYRQTLGQGPEFLTYFQNEAQLEKSRLLSDRFSAERPKGSFSTLEIQRTEQGDSAMYLCASSAMGTETQYFGPGTRLLVL.

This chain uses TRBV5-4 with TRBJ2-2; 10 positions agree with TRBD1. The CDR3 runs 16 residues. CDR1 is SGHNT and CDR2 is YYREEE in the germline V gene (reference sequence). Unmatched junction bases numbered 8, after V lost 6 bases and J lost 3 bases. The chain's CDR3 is CASTSYGTGDTGELFF. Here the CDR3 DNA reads TGTGCCAGCACAAGTTACGGGACAGGGGACACCGGGGAGCTGTTTTTT. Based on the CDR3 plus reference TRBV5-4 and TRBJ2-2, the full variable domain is ETGVTQSPTHLIKTRGQQVTLRCSSQSGHNTVSWYQQALGQGPQFIFQYYREEENGRGNFPPRFSGLQFPNYSSELNVNALELDDSALYLCASTSYGTGDTGELFFGEGSRLTVL.

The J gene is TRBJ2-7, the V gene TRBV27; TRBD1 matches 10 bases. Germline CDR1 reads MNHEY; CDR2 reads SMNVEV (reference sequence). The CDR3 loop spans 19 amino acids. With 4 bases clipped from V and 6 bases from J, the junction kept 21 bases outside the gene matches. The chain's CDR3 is CASSSPRDRGYREGSEQYF. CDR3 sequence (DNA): TGTGCCAGCAGTTCCCCCCGGGACAGGGGATACCGGGAGGGCAGCGAGCAGTACTTC.

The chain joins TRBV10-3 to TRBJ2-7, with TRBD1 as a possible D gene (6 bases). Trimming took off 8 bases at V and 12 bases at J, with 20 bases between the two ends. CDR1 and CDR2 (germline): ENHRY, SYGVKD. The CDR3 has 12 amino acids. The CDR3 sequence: CAIGSSGARSYF. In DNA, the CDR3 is TGTGCCATCGGGTCATCAGGGGCCCGCTCGTACTTC.

As DNA, the CDR3 is TGTGCCAGCAGCTTTTCCTCGGGGTTGGACACCGGGGAGCTGTTTTTT. This translates into CASSFSSGLDTGELFF. The chain uses TRBV11-1 and TRBJ2-2; the D gene is possibly TRBD2 (5 bases). Trimming cost V 3 bases and J 3 bases, with 14 bases left between them. CDR1 SGHAT and CDR2 FQDESV come from the germline V gene (reference sequence). This CDR3 comprises 16 residues.

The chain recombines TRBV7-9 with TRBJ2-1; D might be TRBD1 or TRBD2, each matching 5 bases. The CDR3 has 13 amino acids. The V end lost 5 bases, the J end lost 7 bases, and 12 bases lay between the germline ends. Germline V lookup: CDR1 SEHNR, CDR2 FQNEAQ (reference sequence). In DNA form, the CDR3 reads TGTGCCAGCAGCCGAAGTGAGGGGAATGAGCAGTTCTTC. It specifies CASSRSEGNEQFF.

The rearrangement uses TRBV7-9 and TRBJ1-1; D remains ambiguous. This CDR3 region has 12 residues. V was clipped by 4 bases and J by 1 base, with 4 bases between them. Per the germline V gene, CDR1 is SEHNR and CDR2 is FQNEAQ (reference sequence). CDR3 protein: CASSYQNTEAFF. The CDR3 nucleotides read TGTGCCAGCAGCTATCAGAACACTGAAGCTTTCTTT.

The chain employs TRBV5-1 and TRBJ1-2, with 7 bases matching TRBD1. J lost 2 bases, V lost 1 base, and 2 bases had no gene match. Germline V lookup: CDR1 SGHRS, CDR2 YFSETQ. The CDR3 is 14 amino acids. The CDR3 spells CASSLLDRNYGYTF. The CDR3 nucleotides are TGCGCCAGCAGCTTGTTGGACAGGAACTATGGCTACACCTTC.

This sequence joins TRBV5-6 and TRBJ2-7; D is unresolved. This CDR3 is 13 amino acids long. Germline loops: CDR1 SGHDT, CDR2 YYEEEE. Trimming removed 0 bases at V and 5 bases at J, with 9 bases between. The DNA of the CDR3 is TGTGCCAGCAGCTTGGGTGAGCAGGACGAGCAGTACTTC. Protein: CASSLGEQDEQYF.

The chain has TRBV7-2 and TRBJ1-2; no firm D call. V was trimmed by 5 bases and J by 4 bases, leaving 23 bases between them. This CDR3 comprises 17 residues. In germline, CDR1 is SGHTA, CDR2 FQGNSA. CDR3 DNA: TGTGCCAGCAGCCCCTCGCCAGGCTCCCTCCCCACCTATGGCTACACCTTC. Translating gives CASSPSPGSLPTYGYTF.

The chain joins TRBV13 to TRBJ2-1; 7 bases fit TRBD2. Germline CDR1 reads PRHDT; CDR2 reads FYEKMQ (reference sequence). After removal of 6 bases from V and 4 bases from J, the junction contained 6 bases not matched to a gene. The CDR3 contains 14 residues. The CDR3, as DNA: TGTGCCAGCAGGAAGGAGCGGGGATACAATGAGCAGTTCTTC. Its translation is CASRKERGYNEQFF. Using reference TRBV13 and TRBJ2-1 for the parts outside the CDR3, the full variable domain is AAGVIQSPRHLIKEKRETATLKCYPIPRHDTVYWYQQGPGQDPQFLISFYEKMQSDKGSIPDRFSAQQFSDYHSELNMSSLELGDSALYFCASRKERGYNEQFFGPGTRLTVL.

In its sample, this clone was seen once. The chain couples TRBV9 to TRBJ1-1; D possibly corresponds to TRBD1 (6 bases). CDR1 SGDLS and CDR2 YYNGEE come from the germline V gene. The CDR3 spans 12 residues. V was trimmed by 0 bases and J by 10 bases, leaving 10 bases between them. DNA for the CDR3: TGTGCCAGCAGCGTAGGGGGGCCCCCAGCTTTCTTT. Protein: CASSVGGPPAFF.

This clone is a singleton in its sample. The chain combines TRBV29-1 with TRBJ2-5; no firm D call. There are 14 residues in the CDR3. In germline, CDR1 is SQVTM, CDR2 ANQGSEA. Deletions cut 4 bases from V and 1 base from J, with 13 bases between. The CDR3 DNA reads TGCAGCGTTGTAGGAGCTCCTGGCCAAGAGACCCAGTACTTC. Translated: CSVVGAPGQETQYF.

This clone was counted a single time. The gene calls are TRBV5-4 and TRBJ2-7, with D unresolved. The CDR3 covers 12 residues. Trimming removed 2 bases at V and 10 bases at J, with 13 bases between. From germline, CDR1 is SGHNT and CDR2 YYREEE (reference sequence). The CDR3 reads CASSLGSIPQYF. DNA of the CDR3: TGTGCCAGCAGCTTAGGTAGCATCCCTCAGTACTTC.

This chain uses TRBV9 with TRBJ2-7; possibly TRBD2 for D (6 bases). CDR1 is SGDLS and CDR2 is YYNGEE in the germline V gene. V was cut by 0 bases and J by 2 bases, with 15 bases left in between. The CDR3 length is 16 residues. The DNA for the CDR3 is TGTGCCAGCAGCGTAGACCCGGGACTTGGGACCTACGAGCAGTACTTC. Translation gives CASSVDPGLGTYEQYF.

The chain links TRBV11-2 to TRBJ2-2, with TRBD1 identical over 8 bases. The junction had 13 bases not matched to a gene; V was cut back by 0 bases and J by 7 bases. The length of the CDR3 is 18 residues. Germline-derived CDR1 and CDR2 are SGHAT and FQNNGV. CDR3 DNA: TGTGCCAGCAGCTTAGATCATCTCAGGGGGCGGTTTGACGGGGAGCTGTTTTTT. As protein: CASSLDHLRGRFDGELFF.

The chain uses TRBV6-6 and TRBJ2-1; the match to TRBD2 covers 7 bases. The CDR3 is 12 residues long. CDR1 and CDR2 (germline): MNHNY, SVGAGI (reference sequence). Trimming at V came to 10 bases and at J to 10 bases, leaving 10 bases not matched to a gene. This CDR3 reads CAISAGFNEQFF. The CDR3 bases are TGTGCCATTTCAGCGGGATTCAACGAGCAGTTCTTC.

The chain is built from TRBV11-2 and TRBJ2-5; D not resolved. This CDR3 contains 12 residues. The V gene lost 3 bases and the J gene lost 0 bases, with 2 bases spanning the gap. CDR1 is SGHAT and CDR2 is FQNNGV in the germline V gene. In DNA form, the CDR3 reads TGTGCCAGCAGCTTCGACCAAGAGACCCAGTACTTC. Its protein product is CASSFDQETQYF.

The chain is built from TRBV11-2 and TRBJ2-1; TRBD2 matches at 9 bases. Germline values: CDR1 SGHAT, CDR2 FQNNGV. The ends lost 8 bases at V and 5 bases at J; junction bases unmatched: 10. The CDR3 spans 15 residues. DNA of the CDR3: TGTGCCAGCGCGCTAGCGGGATGGGGACACAATGAGCAGTTCTTC. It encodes CASALAGWGHNEQFF.

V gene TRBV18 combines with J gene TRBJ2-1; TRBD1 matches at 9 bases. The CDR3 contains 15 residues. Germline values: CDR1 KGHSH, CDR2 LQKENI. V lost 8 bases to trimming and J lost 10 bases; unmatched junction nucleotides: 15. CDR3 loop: CASRTGDQGPKEQFF. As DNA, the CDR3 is TGTGCCAGCCGGACAGGGGATCAAGGCCCGAAGGAGCAGTTCTTC.